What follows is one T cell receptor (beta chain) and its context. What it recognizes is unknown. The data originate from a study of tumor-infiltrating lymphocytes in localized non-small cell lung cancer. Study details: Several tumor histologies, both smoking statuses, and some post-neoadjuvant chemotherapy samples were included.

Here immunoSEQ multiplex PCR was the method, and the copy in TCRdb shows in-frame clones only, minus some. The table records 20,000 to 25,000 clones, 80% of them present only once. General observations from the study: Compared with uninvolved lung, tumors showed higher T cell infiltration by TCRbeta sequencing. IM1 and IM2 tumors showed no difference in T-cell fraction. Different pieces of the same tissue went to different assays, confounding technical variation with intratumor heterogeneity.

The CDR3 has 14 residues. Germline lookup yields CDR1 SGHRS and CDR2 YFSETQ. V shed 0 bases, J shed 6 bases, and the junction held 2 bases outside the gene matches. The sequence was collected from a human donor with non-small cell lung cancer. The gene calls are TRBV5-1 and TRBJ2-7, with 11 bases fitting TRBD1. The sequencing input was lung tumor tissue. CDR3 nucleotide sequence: TGCGCCAGCAGCTTGGCCGGGACAGGGGGCGAGCAGTACTTC. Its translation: CASSLAGTGGEQYF.